This T cell receptor beta chain was observed in a study of cytomegalovirus exposure and HLA in healthy donors. With 60 Vbeta and 13 Jbeta primers, the PCR was carried out. Libraries were prepared by immunoSEQ multiplex PCR; TCRdb keeps only in-frame clonotypes and omits some of them. The table has approximately 150,000 clones, 64% seen once. The CDR3 has 16 residues. Trimming cost V 5 bases and J 7 bases; bases outside gene matches: 13. Germline values: CDR1 SGHAT, CDR2 FQNNGV. This sequence joins TRBV11-2 and TRBJ2-5; 10 nucleotides agree with TRBD1. The sequenced sample consisted of PBMCs. This TCR came from a woman aged 30 to 39 in good health and CMV-seropositive. This chain's CDR3 is CASSPGGTGVGSTQYF. CDR3 bases: TGTGCCAGCAGCCCTGGCGGGACAGGGGTAGGATCGACCCAGTACTTC. The entire variable domain, with the rest obtained from reference TRBV11-2 and TRBJ2-5, is as follows: EAGVAQSPRYKIIEKRQSVAFWCNPISGHATLYWYQQILGQGPKLLIQFQNNGVVDDSQLPKDRFSAERLKGVDSTLKIQPAKLEDSAVYLCASSPGGTGVGSTQYFGPGTRLLVL.